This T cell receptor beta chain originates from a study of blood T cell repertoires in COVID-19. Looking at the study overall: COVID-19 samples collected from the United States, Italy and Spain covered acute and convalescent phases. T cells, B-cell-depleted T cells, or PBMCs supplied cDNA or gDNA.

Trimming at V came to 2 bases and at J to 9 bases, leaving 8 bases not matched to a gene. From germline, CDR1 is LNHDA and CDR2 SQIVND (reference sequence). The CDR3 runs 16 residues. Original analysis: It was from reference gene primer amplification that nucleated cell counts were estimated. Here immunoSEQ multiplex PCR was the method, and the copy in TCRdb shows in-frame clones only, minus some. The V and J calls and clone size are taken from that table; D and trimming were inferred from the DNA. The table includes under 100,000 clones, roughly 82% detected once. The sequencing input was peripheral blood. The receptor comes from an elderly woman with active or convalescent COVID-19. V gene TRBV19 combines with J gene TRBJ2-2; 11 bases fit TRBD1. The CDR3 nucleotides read TGTGCCAGTAGTATATGGGATGGACAGGGGGCTAGGGAGCTGTTTTTT. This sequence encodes CASSIWDGQGARELFF.